Listed below are T cell receptor beta chains from one sample, sequenced in a study of shared clonotypes between healthy human individuals. Assay: immunoSEQ multiplex PCR; the TCRdb copy retains only in-frame clones and omits some. The sample contains around 2.1 million clones, approximately 94% of which appear only once. The sequenced sample consisted of naive CD8+ T cells from PBMCs. These receptor sequences come from a man aged 18 to 30 in good health. Some clones in this sample may be carry-over from other donors' samples. CDR3s include the opening cysteine and the closing phenylalanine or tryptophan. The D gene is left open where the match is weak. The size of a clone is reported for some rows only, either as once, few or many, or as a class for expanded clones.

J: TRBJ2-2; D: NA; size: NA; V: TRBV27; DNA: TGTGCCAGCAGTTTAGGGATGAACACCGGGGAGCTGTTTTTT; CDR3: CASSLGMNTGELFF
J: TRBJ2-5; D: NA; size: NA; V: TRBV9; DNA: TGTGCCAGCAGCGTAGATAGCAAACAAGAGACCCAGTACTTC; CDR3: CASSVDSKQETQYF
J: TRBJ1-2; D: NA; size: NA; V: TRBV27; DNA: TGTGCCAGCAGCGAGGGAGGCGGCTACACCTTC; CDR3: CASSEGGGYTF
J: TRBJ2-7; D: NA; size: NA; V: TRBV6-1; DNA: TGTGCCAGCAGTGAAGATCGGGGCCGCCGCTACGAGCAGTACTTC; CDR3: CASSEDRGRRYEQYF
J: TRBJ2-2; D: NA; size: NA; V: TRBV4-1; DNA: TGCGCCAGCAGCCCCACCCCTGGAACCGGGGAGCTGTTTTTT; CDR3: CASSPTPGTGELFF
J: TRBJ2-2; D: NA; size: NA; V: TRBV7-3; DNA: TGTGCCAGCAGCCCCAGTACAGGGATGTTGAACACCGGGGAGCTGTTTTTT; CDR3: CASSPSTGMLNTGELFF
J: TRBJ1-2; D: TRBD1; size: NA; V: TRBV19; DNA: TGTGCCAGTAGTACCCGACAGGGCTGGGGCTATGGCTACACCTTC; CDR3: CASSTRQGWGYGYTF
J: TRBJ1-1; D: NA; size: NA; V: TRBV19; DNA: TGTGCCAGTAGTTTGAGGAAAGGGTGGGAAAAAGAGGAAGCTTTCTTT; CDR3: CASSLRKGWEKEEAFF
J: TRBJ1-2; D: TRBD1; size: few; V: TRBV29-1; DNA: TGCAGCGTTGATGAGGGGGCCGGCTATGGCTACACCTTC; CDR3: CSVDEGAGYGYTF
J: TRBJ2-4; D: NA; size: NA; V: TRBV5-1; DNA: TGCGCCAGCAGCTTGAGTTATACCCTAGCCAAAAACATTCAGTACTTC; CDR3: CASSLSYTLAKNIQYF
J: TRBJ2-3; D: NA; size: NA; V: TRBV28; DNA: TGTGCCAGCAGTATCCGGACAGCCACAGATACGCAGTATTTT; CDR3: CASSIRTATDTQYF
J: TRBJ1-1; D: NA; size: NA; V: TRBV25-1; DNA: TGTGCCACCTCCCCAGGAGTCAGCACTGAAGCTTTCTTT; CDR3: CATSPGVSTEAFF
J: TRBJ2-2; D: NA; size: NA; V: TRBV9; DNA: TGTGCCAGCAGCGGTGGAAACAGGGTACGGGAGCTGTTTTTT; CDR3: CASSGGNRVRELFF
J: TRBJ1-1; D: NA; size: few; V: TRBV6-5; DNA: TGTGCCAGCAGACCCTATAGGGGAACTGAAGCTTTCTTT; CDR3: CASRPYRGTEAFF
J: TRBJ2-5; D: TRBD2; size: NA; V: TRBV4-2; DNA: TGTGCCAGCAGCCAAGAACTAGCGGGGTCCCAAGAGACCCAGTACTTC; CDR3: CASSQELAGSQETQYF
J: TRBJ2-1; D: TRBD2; size: once; V: TRBV9; DNA: TGTGCCAGCAGCACCCGACTAGCGGGAGTCTCTGGCTCCTACAATGAGCAGTTCTTC; CDR3: CASSTRLAGVSGSYNEQFF
J: TRBJ1-1; D: TRBD1; size: NA; V: TRBV27; DNA: TGTGCCAGCAGTTTGAGGACAGGCGCTACTGAAGCTTTCTTT; CDR3: CASSLRTGATEAFF
J: TRBJ1-2; D: NA; size: NA; V: TRBV25-1; DNA: TGTGCCAGCAGTGGGCGACACAGAATCTATGGCTACACCTTC; CDR3: CASSGRHRIYGYTF
J: TRBJ2-1; D: NA; size: NA; V: TRBV6-5; DNA: TGTGCCAGCAAAGCCGAACAGAACAATGAGCAGTTCTTC; CDR3: CASKAEQNNEQFF
J: TRBJ2-7; D: NA; size: NA; V: TRBV28; DNA: TGTGCCAGCAGTTTTAAGCAGGGGCTCGACGAGCAGTACTTC; CDR3: CASSFKQGLDEQYF
J: TRBJ2-7; D: TRBD1; size: NA; V: TRBV9; DNA: TGTGCCAGCAGCGAGTCCGGGACAGGGTACGACGAGCAGTACTTC; CDR3: CASSESGTGYDEQYF
J: TRBJ2-7; D: NA; size: NA; V: TRBV9; DNA: TGTGCCAGCAGCGTAGAGGGGCTTCCTTCCTCCTACGAGCAGTACTTC; CDR3: CASSVEGLPSSYEQYF
J: TRBJ1-2; D: NA; size: NA; V: TRBV5-6; DNA: TGTGCCAGCAGGAGGTTGGGGGGCATCGGCTACACCTTC; CDR3: CASRRLGGIGYTF
J: TRBJ2-7; D: NA; size: NA; V: TRBV28; DNA: TGTGCCAGCAGTTCCCACGCGTACGAGCAGTACTTC; CDR3: CASSSHAYEQYF
J: TRBJ2-7; D: TRBD2; size: NA; V: TRBV4-1; DNA: TGCGCCAGCAGCCCTTTCGCCGGACTAGCGGGAGTCGGAGAGCAGTACTTC; CDR3: CASSPFAGLAGVGEQYF
J: TRBJ2-7; D: NA; size: NA; V: TRBV25-1; DNA: TGTGCCAGCACCCGCGGGGGCTCGGACGAGCAGTACTTC; CDR3: CASTRGGSDEQYF
J: TRBJ1-2; D: NA; size: NA; V: TRBV28; DNA: TGTGCCAGCAGCTCCCCCCACGAGGTCCTTTGGGACTATGGCTACACCTTC; CDR3: CASSSPHEVLWDYGYTF
J: TRBJ2-7; D: NA; size: NA; V: TRBV6-5; DNA: TGTGCCAGCAGTCCCCCGGCCGGGGCGAGGGAGCAGTACTTC; CDR3: CASSPPAGAREQYF
J: TRBJ2-2; D: NA; size: NA; V: TRBV6-5; DNA: TGTGCCAGCAGCCCCCTACAGTGGCGGGAGCTGTTTTTT; CDR3: CASSPLQWRELFF
J: TRBJ1-2; D: TRBD1; size: NA; V: TRBV19; DNA: TGTGCCAGCTCAGGACAGGGTAATGGCTACACCTTC; CDR3: CASSGQGNGYTF
J: TRBJ2-1; D: TRBD2; size: NA; V: TRBV4-3; DNA: TGCGCCAGCAGCCAAGAAAGTTATGGGGAGGGTGCGAATGAGCAGTTCTTC; CDR3: CASSQESYGEGANEQFF
J: TRBJ2-7; D: TRBD1; size: NA; V: TRBV14; DNA: TGTGCCAGCAGCCCCTCGGGACAGGGGGTCTACGAGCAGTACTTC; CDR3: CASSPSGQGVYEQYF
J: TRBJ2-2; D: NA; size: NA; V: TRBV6-1; DNA: TGTGCCAGCAGTGTTAGTAAGGGGTGGGTCGAGGAGCTGTTTTTT; CDR3: CASSVSKGWVEELFF
J: TRBJ1-3; D: NA; size: NA; V: TRBV10-3; DNA: TGTGCCATCCGAAACGACAGGCATACTGGAAACACCATATATTTT; CDR3: CAIRNDRHTGNTIYF
J: TRBJ2-2; D: NA; size: NA; V: TRBV4-1; DNA: TGCGCCAGCAGCCAAGATTGGGTCGACACCGGGGAGCTGTTTTTT; CDR3: CASSQDWVDTGELFF
J: TRBJ2-1; D: NA; size: NA; V: TRBV7-9; DNA: TGTGCCAGCAGTCCTCAATGGACACGTCTCTATGAGCAGTTCTTC; CDR3: CASSPQWTRLYEQFF
J: TRBJ1-5; D: NA; size: NA; V: TRBV19; DNA: TGTGCCAGTAGTATTGGGCAGTATAGCAATCAGCCCCAGCATTTT; CDR3: CASSIGQYSNQPQHF
J: TRBJ1-5; D: NA; size: NA; V: TRBV9; DNA: TGTGCCAGCAGCGTAGAGGGTATTAATCAGCCCCAGCATTTT; CDR3: CASSVEGINQPQHF
J: TRBJ1-1; D: NA; size: NA; V: TRBV6-5; DNA: TGTGCCAGCAGTTACTCCGGGATGAACACTGAAGCTTTCTTT; CDR3: CASSYSGMNTEAFF
J: TRBJ2-5; D: TRBD1; size: NA; V: TRBV18; DNA: TGTGCCAGCTCAGCGGACAGGGGGGAGACCCAGTACTTC; CDR3: CASSADRGETQYF
J: TRBJ2-1; D: TRBD1; size: NA; V: TRBV29-1; DNA: TGCAGCGTTGAAGGCGACAGGGGGCGTGAGCAGTTCTTC; CDR3: CSVEGDRGREQFF
J: TRBJ1-2; D: NA; size: NA; V: TRBV5-6; DNA: TGTGCCAGCAGCCCCCGAGAGGGGTATTTGTATGGCTACACCTTC; CDR3: CASSPREGYLYGYTF
J: TRBJ2-7; D: NA; size: NA; V: TRBV4-3; DNA: TGCGCCAGCAGCCAAGATAAAGGACTACCACGGTGGCAGTACTTC; CDR3: CASSQDKGLPRWQYF
J: TRBJ2-7; D: TRBD2; size: NA; V: TRBV2; DNA: TGTGCCAGCGGGGAGGGGAGAACCTACGAGCAGTACTTC; CDR3: CASGEGRTYEQYF
J: TRBJ1-1; D: TRBD1; size: NA; V: TRBV6-1; DNA: TGTGCCAGCCCGGGCCGGACAGGGGTCACTGAAGCTTTCTTT; CDR3: CASPGRTGVTEAFF
J: TRBJ2-7; D: NA; size: NA; V: TRBV7-6; DNA: TGTGCCAGCAGCTTAGGGGTAGCGGACCTACGAGAGCAGTACTTC; CDR3: CASSLGVADLREQYF
J: TRBJ2-2; D: NA; size: NA; V: TRBV19; DNA: TGTGCCAGTAGTATATGGGGTTTTACCGGGGAGCTGTTTTTT; CDR3: CASSIWGFTGELFF
J: TRBJ2-1; D: TRBD2; size: NA; V: TRBV5-1; DNA: TGCGCCAGCAGCTTGCTACTAGCGGGGGTAGAGCAGTTCTTC; CDR3: CASSLLLAGVEQFF
J: TRBJ2-7; D: TRBD1; size: NA; V: TRBV28; DNA: TGTGCCAGCAGTTTTCGACAGGGGGGCTCCTACGAGCAGTACTTC; CDR3: CASSFRQGGSYEQYF
J: TRBJ1-4; D: NA; size: NA; V: TRBV7-9; DNA: TGTGCCAGCAGCCACCTAGACAGCAGTGAAAAACTGTTTTTT; CDR3: CASSHLDSSEKLFF
J: TRBJ2-5; D: NA; size: NA; V: TRBV30; DNA: TGTGCCTGTCAAACGATGGGGGGTAAGGCGGAGACCCAGTACTTC; CDR3: CACQTMGGKAETQYF
J: TRBJ1-5; D: NA; size: NA; V: TRBV7-9; DNA: TGTGCCAGCAGCACGCCCGACGAGCCCGGGGGGCCCCAGCATTTT; CDR3: CASSTPDEPGGPQHF
J: TRBJ1-5; D: NA; size: NA; V: TRBV27; DNA: TGTGCCAGCACCCCTCGTTTTCCGTCGGGTCAGCCCCAGCATTTT; CDR3: CASTPRFPSGQPQHF
J: TRBJ1-1; D: TRBD1; size: NA; V: TRBV2; DNA: TGTGCCAGCAGTGTGGCGACAGGGGAAAGGGTCGGCACTGAAGCTTTCTTT; CDR3: CASSVATGERVGTEAFF
J: TRBJ2-1; D: TRBD2; size: NA; V: TRBV29-1; DNA: TGCAGCGTAACTAGGCGACTAGCGGGATCCTACAATGAGCAGTTCTTC; CDR3: CSVTRRLAGSYNEQFF